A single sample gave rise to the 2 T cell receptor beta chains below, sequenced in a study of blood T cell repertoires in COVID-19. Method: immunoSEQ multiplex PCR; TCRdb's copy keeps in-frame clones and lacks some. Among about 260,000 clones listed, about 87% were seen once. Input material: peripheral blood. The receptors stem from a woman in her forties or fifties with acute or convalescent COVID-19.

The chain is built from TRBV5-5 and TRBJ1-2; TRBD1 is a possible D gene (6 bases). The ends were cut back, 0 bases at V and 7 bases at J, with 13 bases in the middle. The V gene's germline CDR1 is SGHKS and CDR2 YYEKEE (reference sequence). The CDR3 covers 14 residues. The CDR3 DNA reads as TGTGCCAGCAGCTTGGGGGTTGGGGGCCTTGGCTACACCTTC. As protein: CASSLGVGGLGYTF.

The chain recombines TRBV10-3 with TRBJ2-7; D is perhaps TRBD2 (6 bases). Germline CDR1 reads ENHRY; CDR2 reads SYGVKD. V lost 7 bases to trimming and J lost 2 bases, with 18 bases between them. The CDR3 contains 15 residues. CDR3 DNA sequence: TGTGCCATCACCGGAGGCCTCGGGGGAGCCTACGAGCAGTACTTC. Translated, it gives CAITGGLGGAYEQYF.